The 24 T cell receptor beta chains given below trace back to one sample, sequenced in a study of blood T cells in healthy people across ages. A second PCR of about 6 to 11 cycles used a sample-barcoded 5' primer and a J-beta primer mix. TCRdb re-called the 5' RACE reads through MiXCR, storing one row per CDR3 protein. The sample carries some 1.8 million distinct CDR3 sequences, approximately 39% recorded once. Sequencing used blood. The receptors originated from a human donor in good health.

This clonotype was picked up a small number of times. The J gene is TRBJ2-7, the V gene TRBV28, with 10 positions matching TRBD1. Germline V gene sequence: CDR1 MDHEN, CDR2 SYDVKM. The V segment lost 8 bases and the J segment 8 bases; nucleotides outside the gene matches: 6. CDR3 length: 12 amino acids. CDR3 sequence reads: CASRTGGIQQYF. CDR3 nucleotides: TGTGCCAGCCGGACAGGGGGAATTCAGCAGTACTTC.

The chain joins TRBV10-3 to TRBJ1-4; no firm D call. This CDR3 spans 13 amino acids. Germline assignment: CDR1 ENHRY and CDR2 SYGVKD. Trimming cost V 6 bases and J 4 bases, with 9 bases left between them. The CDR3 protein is CAIRGLLNEKLFF. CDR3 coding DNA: TGTGCCATCAGGGGCCTCCTTAATGAAAAACTGTTTTTT.

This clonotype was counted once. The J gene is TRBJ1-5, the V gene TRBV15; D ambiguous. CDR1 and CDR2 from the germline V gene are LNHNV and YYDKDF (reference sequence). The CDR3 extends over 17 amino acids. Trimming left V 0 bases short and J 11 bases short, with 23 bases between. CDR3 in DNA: TGTGCCACCAGCAGAGATCAATCTTTCGCTCGCCTTGGATCCCAGCATTTT. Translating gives CATSRDQSFARLGSQHF. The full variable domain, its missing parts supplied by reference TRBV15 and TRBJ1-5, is DAMVIQNPRYQVTQFGKPVTLSCSQTLNHNVMYWYQQKSSQAPKLLFHYYDKDFNNEADTPDNFQSRRPNTSFCFLDIRSPGLGDTAMYLCATSRDQSFARLGSQHFGDGTRLSIL.

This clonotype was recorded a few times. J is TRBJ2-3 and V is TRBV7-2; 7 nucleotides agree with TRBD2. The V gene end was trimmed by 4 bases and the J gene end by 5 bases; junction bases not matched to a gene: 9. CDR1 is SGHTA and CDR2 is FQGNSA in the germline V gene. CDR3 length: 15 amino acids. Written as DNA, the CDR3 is TGTGCCAGCAGCTCGTGGGGAGGGGTGATAGATACGCAGTATTTT. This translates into CASSSWGGVIDTQYF.

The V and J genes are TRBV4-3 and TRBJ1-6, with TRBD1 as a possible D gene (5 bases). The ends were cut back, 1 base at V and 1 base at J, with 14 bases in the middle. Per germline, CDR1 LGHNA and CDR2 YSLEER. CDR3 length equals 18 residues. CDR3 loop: CASSQGVAGRSYNSPLHF. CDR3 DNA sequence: TGCGCCAGCAGCCAAGGGGTCGCAGGGAGATCCTATAATTCACCCCTCCACTTT.

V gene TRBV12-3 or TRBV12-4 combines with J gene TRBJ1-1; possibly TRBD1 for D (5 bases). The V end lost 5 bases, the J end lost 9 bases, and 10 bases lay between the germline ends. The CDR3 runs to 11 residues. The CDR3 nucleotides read TGTGCCAGCAGTATCTCAGGGAAAGCTTTCTTT. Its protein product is CASSISGKAFF.

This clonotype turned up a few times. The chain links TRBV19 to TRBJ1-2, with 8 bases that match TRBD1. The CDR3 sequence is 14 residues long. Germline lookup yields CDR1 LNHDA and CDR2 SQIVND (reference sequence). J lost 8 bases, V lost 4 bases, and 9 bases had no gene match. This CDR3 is CASSTGQAVLGYTF. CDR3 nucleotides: TGTGCCAGTAGTACGGGACAGGCTGTCCTCGGCTACACCTTC. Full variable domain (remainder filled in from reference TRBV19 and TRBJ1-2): DGGITQSPKYLFRKEGQNVTLSCEQNLNHDAMYWYRQDPGQGLRLIYYSQIVNDFQKGDIAEGYSVSREKKESFPLTVTSAQKNPTAFYLCASSTGQAVLGYTFGSGTRLTVV.

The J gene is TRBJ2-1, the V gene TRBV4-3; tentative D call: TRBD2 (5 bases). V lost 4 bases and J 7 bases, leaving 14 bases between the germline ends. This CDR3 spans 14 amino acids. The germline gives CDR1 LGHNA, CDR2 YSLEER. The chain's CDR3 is CASSPRMPGNEQFF. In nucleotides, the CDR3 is TGCGCCAGCAGCCCACGTATGCCGGGGAATGAGCAGTTCTTC.

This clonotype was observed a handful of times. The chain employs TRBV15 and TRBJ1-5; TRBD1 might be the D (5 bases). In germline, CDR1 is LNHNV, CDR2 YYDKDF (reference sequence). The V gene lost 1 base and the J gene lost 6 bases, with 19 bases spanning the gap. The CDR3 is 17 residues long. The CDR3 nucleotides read TGTGCCACCAGCAGAGGGGATATCAGGAGGGGCGGTCAGCCCCAGCATTTT. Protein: CATSRGDIRRGGQPQHF. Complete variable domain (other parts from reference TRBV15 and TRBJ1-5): DAMVIQNPRYQVTQFGKPVTLSCSQTLNHNVMYWYQQKSSQAPKLLFHYYDKDFNNEADTPDNFQSRRPNTSFCFLDIRSPGLGDTAMYLCATSRGDIRRGGQPQHFGDGTRLSIL.

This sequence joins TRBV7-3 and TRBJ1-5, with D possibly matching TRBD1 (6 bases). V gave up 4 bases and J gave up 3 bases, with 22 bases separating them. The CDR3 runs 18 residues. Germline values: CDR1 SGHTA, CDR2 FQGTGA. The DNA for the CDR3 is TGTGCCAGCAGCTCCATAATGGAACAGGGAAACGTCAATCAGCCCCAGCATTTT. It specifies CASSSIMEQGNVNQPQHF.

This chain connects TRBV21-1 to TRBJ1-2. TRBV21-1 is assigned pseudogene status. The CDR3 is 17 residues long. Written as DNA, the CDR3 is TGTGCCAGCAGCAAAGTCGCCTGCGGGTTTCCGATTTATGGCTACACCTTC. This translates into CASSKVACGFPIYGYTF.

DNA of the CDR3: TGCGCCAGCAGCGAAACAGGGTGCTATGGCTACACCTTC. Amino acids: CASSETGCYGYTF. This sequence joins TRBV5-1 and TRBJ1-2, with a possible D match to TRBD1 (6 bases). Trimming left V 4 bases short and J 4 bases short, with 11 bases between. CDR3 length: 13 amino acids. Germline CDR1 SGHRS, CDR2 YFSETQ. The full variable domain, completed using reference TRBV5-1 and TRBJ1-2, is KAGVTQTPRYLIKTRGQQVTLSCSPISGHRSVSWYQQTPGQGLQFLFEYFSETQRNKGNFPGRFSGRQFSNSRSEMNVSTLELGDSALYLCASSETGCYGYTFGSGTRLTVV.

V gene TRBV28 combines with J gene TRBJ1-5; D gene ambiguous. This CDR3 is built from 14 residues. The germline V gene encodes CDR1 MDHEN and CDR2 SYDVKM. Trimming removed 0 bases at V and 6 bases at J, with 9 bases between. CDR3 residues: CASSLWEIGQPQHF. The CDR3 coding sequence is TGTGCCAGCAGTTTATGGGAGATTGGTCAGCCCCAGCATTTT.

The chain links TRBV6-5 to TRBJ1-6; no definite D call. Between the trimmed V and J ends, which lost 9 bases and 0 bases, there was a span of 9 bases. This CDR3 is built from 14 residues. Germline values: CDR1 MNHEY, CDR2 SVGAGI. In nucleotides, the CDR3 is TGTGCCAGTATGTGGGGCTCCTATAATTCACCCCTCCACTTT. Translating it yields CASMWGSYNSPLHF.

The CDR3 DNA reads TGTGCCAGCAGCGTCGACCCTACAGGGGAATTGAATGGCTACACCTTC. It is translated as CASSVDPTGELNGYTF. V and J are TRBV9 and TRBJ1-2; TRBD1 matches 7 bases. The junction had 13 bases not matched to a gene; V was cut back by 2 bases and J by 6 bases. Looked up from germline, CDR1 is SGDLS and CDR2 is YYNGEE. The CDR3 runs 16 residues.

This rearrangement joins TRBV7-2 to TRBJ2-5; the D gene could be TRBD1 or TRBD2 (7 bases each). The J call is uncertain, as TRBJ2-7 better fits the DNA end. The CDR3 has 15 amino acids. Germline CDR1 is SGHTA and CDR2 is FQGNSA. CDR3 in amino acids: CASSPQGGHEYEQYF. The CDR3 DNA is TGTGCCAGCAGCCCCCAGGGGGGGCACGAATACGAGCAGTACTTC.

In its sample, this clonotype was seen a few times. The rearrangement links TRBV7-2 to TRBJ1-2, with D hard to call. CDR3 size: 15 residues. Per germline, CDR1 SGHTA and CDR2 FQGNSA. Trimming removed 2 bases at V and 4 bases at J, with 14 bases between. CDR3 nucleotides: TGTGCCAGCAGCTTAAGGGAGGGCAGGAGCTATGGCTACACCTTC. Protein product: CASSLREGRSYGYTF.

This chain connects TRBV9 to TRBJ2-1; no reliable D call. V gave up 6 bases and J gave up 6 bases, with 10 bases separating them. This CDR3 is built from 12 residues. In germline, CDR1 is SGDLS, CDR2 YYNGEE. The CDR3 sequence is CASKAYSNEQFF. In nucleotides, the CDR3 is TGTGCCAGCAAGGCCTATTCCAATGAGCAGTTCTTC.

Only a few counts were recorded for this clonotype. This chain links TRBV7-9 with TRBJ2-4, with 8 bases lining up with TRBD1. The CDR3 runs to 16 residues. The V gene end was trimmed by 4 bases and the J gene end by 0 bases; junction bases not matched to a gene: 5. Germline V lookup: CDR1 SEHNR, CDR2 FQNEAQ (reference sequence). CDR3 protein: CASSSPTGVAKNIQYF. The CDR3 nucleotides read TGTGCCAGCAGCTCCCCGACAGGGGTAGCCAAAAACATTCAGTACTTC.

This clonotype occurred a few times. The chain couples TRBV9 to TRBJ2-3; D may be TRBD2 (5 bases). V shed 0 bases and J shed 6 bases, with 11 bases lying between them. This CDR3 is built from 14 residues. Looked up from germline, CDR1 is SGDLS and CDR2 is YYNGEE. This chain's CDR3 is CASSVVGVVDTQYF. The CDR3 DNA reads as TGTGCCAGCAGCGTAGTCGGGGTGGTTGATACGCAGTATTTT.

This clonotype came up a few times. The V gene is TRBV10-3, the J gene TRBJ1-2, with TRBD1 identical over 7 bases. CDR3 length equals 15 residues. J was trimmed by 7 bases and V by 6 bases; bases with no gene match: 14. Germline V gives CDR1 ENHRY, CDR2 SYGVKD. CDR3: CAISEKKGALFGYTF. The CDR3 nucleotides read TGTGCCATCAGCGAAAAGAAGGGGGCTCTATTTGGCTACACCTTC.

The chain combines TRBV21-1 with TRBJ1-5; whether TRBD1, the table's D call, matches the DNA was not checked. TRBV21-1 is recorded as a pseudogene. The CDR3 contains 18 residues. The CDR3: CASSNKDRGRYRNQPQHF. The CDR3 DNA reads TGTGCCAGCAGCAACAAGGACAGAGGAAGGTATCGCAATCAGCCCCAGCATTTT.

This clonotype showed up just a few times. The CDR3 sequence: CSVASGGLNEQFF. The CDR3 coding sequence is TGCAGCGTTGCTAGCGGGGGCCTTAATGAGCAGTTCTTC. The V call is TRBV29-1, the J call TRBJ2-1, with 10 bases matching TRBD2. CDR1 and CDR2 from the germline V gene are SQVTM and ANQGSEA. V shed 4 bases, J shed 7 bases, and the junction held 4 bases outside the gene matches. The CDR3 length is 13 residues.

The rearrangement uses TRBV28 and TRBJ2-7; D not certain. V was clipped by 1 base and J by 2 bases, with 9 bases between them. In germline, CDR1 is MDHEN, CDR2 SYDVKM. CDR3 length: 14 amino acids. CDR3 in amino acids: CASSLFAETYEQYF. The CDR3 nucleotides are TGTGCCAGCAGTTTATTCGCAGAGACCTACGAGCAGTACTTC.